This is a list of T cell receptor beta chains from one sample in a study of T cell repertoires in cytomegalovirus infection. Each CDR3 protein gets one entry after TCRdb re-called the reads with MiXCR. The sample yields hundreds of thousands of distinct CDR3 sequences, roughly 17% seen once. Sequenced sample: PBMCs. These receptor sequences come from a human donor in good health (CMV status not recorded). Some clones in this sample may be carry-over from other donors' samples. Each CDR3 is given with its conserved first and last residue. Rows may omit the clone size; those that give it use once, few, many or a size class.

clone_size v_call cdr3_aa
many TRBV25-1 CASSAQGNQPQHF
few TRBV6-1 CASRGGGADEQFF
few TRBV5-5 CASNTGTNTEAFF
. TRBV27 CASSLGQGNNQPQHF
. TRBV6-2/TRBV6-3 CASSRLARRQDEQFF
many TRBV5-4 CASSPELVRSANEQFF
many TRBV7-2 CASSLGGLAYNEQFF
few TRBV28 CASRAGQGSRGYTF
many TRBV6-1 CASRNIRRRSGNTIYF
. TRBV12-3/TRBV12-4 CASTISGGGTDTQYF
. TRBV5-6 CASSSRRDQETQYF
many TRBV7-9 CASSTRQDPPLDGYTF
. TRBV15 CATSRDRSSGGTDTQYF
many TRBV7-6 CASSRGATYEQYF
few TRBV2 CASRGRQGTDTQYF
few TRBV10-3 CAISNRESTDTQYF
. TRBV28 CASSFIRGNQPQHF
. TRBV6-5 CASSYQSDSTFYEQYF
. TRBV20-1 CSARDVRRGTTDTQYF
. TRBV28 CASSFSTGSMNTEAFF
. TRBV20-1 CSARDSLAGDIKQFF
. TRBV9 CASSAGTSGEPGYEQFF
many TRBV7-2 CASSLDGSEQYF
many TRBV12-3/TRBV12-4 CASSFLAGGREQFF
. TRBV2 CASILYNEQFF
. TRBV20-1 CSAPRQDSADTQYF
many TRBV7-2 CASSFQGPLYGYTF
few TRBV5-1 CASSRTGVDGYTF
many TRBV7-2 CASSSSGAYSNQPQHF
few TRBV11-2 CASSLAQDPYQETQYF
. TRBV18 CASSPGQVHYNEQFF
many TRBV12-3/TRBV12-4 CASSQRGATYNEQFF
few TRBV10-3 CAISAGESYEQYF
many TRBV20-1 CSARDNAGGTDTQYF
few TRBV20-1 CSATRTGGVDQPQHF
. TRBV6-2/TRBV6-3 CASRLRDRGQGETQYF
many TRBV7-2 CASGRTRDRGDTQYF
few TRBV20-1 CSASSGNPPGTTDTQYF
once TRBV20-1 CSARVQPGGDNEQFF
. TRBV7-9 CASSPGEWSSYEQYF
. TRBV24-1 CATSDPRRLGDEQFF
many TRBV6-1 CASNWGWTEQGANYGYTF
few TRBV23-1 CASSQSVGTGELFF
. TRBV19 CASKSLGEYYGYTF